This T cell receptor (beta chain) is drawn from a study of identifying expanded T cells in peripheral blood. Germline assignment: CDR1 LNHDA and CDR2 SQIVND (reference sequence). This CDR3 has 14 amino acids. V lost 7 bases to trimming and J lost 1 base, with 14 bases between them. Generated by immunoSEQ multiplex PCR, the TCRdb table keeps only in-frame clones and is missing some. The profile shows 70,000 to 100,000 clones, 70% to 90% of them singletons. V gene TRBV19 combines with J gene TRBJ2-7, with D perhaps matching TRBD2 (6 bases). Specimen: blood. This clonotype originated in a person aged 18 to 75 in good health. The CDR3 DNA sequence: TGTGCCAGTAAGGAGCAGGCGGGATCCTACGAGCAGTACTTC. It translates to CASKEQAGSYEQYF.